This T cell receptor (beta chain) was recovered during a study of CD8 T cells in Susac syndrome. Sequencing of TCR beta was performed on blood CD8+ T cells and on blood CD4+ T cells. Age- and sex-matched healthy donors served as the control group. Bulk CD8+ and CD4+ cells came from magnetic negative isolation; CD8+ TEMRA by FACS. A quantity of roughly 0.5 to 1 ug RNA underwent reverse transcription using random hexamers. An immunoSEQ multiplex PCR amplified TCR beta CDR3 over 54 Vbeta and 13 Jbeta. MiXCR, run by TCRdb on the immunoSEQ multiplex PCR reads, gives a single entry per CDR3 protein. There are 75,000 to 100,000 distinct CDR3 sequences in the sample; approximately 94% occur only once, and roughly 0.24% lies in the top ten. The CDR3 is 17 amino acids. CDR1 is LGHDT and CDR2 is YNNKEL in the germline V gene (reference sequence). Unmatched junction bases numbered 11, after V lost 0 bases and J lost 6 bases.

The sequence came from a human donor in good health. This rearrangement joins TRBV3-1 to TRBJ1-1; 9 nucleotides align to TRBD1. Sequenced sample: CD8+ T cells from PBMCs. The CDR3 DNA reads TGTGCCAGCAGCCAAGAAAGCCTCCGGGACAGGGTCCCTGAAGCTTTCTTT. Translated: CASSQESLRDRVPEAFF.